Shown below are 23 T cell receptor beta chains from a single sample sequenced in a study of technical replicates of blood from several donors. Here immunoSEQ multiplex PCR was the method, and the copy in TCRdb shows in-frame clones only, minus some. The sample carries roughly 100,000 clones, just over 95% recorded once. Material for sequencing was T cells isolated from PBMCs. These receptors were obtained from a human donor in good health.

This chain links TRBV27 with TRBJ1-3; weak D call: TRBD1 (6 bases). The CDR3 contains 14 residues. The V gene lost 5 bases and the J gene lost 4 bases, with 12 bases spanning the gap. The V gene's germline CDR1 is MNHEY and CDR2 SMNVEV (reference sequence). CDR3 bases: TGTGCCAGCAGTCAGGGGAATGCCGGAAACACCATATATTTT. Residues: CASSQGNAGNTIYF.

The chain has TRBV23-1 and TRBJ2-1, with a possible D match to TRBD2 (6 bases). TRBV23-1 is an open reading frame, and its role is uncertain. V was cut by 6 bases and J by 4 bases, with 28 bases left in between. This CDR3 has 19 amino acids. Written as DNA, the CDR3 is TGCGCCAGCAGCCCCATTCAATACATGCGGGATCGGAGGTACAATGAGCAGTTCTTC. It is translated as CASSPIQYMRDRRYNEQFF.

This chain uses TRBV6-5 with TRBJ2-2, with TRBD2 matching over 8 bases. CDR3 size: 15 residues. Germline lookup yields CDR1 MNHEY and CDR2 SVGAGI. J gave up 3 bases and V 2 bases, and 2 bases lay outside the gene matches. CDR3 nucleotide sequence: TGTGCCAGCAGTTACAAACTAGCGGACACCGGGGAGCTGTTTTTT. This gives the protein CASSYKLADTGELFF.

The chain links TRBV25-1 to TRBJ1-2; no reliable D call. The CDR3 has 13 amino acids. Deletions cut 8 bases from V and 4 bases from J, with 14 bases between. Germline CDR1 reads MGHDK; CDR2 reads SYGVNS. The CDR3 spells CASGTYGGYGYTF. DNA of the CDR3: TGTGCCAGCGGAACCTACGGCGGCTATGGCTACACCTTC.

This chain links TRBV6-6 with TRBJ2-1; no clear D. This CDR3 has 13 amino acids. Germline V gene sequence: CDR1 MNHNY, CDR2 SVGAGI (reference sequence). Trimming stripped 2 bases from V and 6 bases from J, with 8 bases between. The CDR3 sequence: CASSYLSFNEQFF. For the CDR3, the DNA is TGTGCCAGCAGTTACCTTTCTTTCAATGAGCAGTTCTTC.

The chain employs TRBV6-5 and TRBJ1-4, with 8 nucleotides matching TRBD1. J gave up 8 bases and V 5 bases, and 10 bases lay outside the gene matches. The germline gives CDR1 MNHEY, CDR2 SVGAGI. The CDR3 runs 15 residues. The CDR3 region is CASSPYSGGVEKLFF. The CDR3 DNA sequence: TGTGCCAGCAGTCCTTACTCAGGGGGCGTAGAAAAACTGTTTTTT.

This clone was seen just once. The gene calls are TRBV9 and TRBJ1-2, with D perhaps matching TRBD1 (6 bases). This CDR3 has 13 amino acids. V was shortened by 3 bases and J by 8 bases, with 14 bases between the two germline ends. Per the germline V gene, CDR1 is SGDLS and CDR2 is YYNGEE. CDR3 nucleotides: TGTGCCAGCAGCGAGAGGGGGGGCTGGGGCTACACCTTC. Its protein product is CASSERGGWGYTF.

This rearrangement joins TRBV7-8 to TRBJ1-1, with a possible D match to TRBD1 (6 bases). CDR1 is SGHVS and CDR2 is FQNEAQ in the germline V gene. This CDR3 contains 14 residues. V shed 7 bases and J shed 1 base, with 13 bases lying between them. The CDR3 coding sequence is TGTGCCAGCACCCCGGGACACCAGAACACTGAAGCTTTCTTT. It yields the protein CASTPGHQNTEAFF.

The chain recombines TRBV11-2 with TRBJ1-4, with 7 nucleotides matching TRBD1. V trimming: 3 bases; J trimming: 0 bases; junction bases outside the gene matches: 1. Germline V gives CDR1 SGHAT, CDR2 FQNNGV. This CDR3 contains 15 residues. CDR3 nucleotide sequence: TGTGCCAGCAGCTTGGACAGGTCAACTAATGAAAAACTGTTTTTT. This gives the protein CASSLDRSTNEKLFF.

V usage is TRBV9 and J usage is TRBJ2-7; maybe TRBD2 (5 bases). V was clipped by 2 bases and J by 3 bases, with 18 bases between them. The CDR3 consists of 16 residues. Germline V gene sequence: CDR1 SGDLS, CDR2 YYNGEE. In nucleotides, the CDR3 is TGTGCCAGCAGCGTCTCTGAGGCTAGCAGGTTCTACGAGCAGTACTTC. Encoded protein: CASSVSEASRFYEQYF. Together with reference TRBV9 and TRBJ2-7, the CDR3 gives the full variable domain: DSGVTQTPKHLITATGQRVTLRCSPRSGDLSVYWYQQSLDQGLQFLIQYYNGEERAKGNILERFSAQQFPDLHSELNLSSLELGDSALYFCASSVSEASRFYEQYFGPGTRLTVT.

The chain recombines TRBV15 with TRBJ2-3; 9 bases agree with TRBD2. The V gene end was trimmed by 7 bases and the J gene end by 5 bases; junction bases not matched to a gene: 4. Germline CDR1 reads LNHNV; CDR2 reads YYDKDF (reference sequence). The length of the CDR3 is 13 residues. CDR3 nucleotide sequence: TGTGCCACCACTAGCGGGACTGGAGATACGCAGTATTTT. Its protein product is CATTSGTGDTQYF. Together with reference TRBV15 and TRBJ2-3, the CDR3 gives the full variable domain: DAMVIQNPRYQVTQFGKPVTLSCSQTLNHNVMYWYQQKSSQAPKLLFHYYDKDFNNEADTPDNFQSRRPNTSFCFLDIRSPGLGDTAMYLCATTSGTGDTQYFGPGTRLTVL.

The chain links TRBV4-2 to TRBJ1-5; 10 nucleotides agree with TRBD1. Germline V gene sequence: CDR1 LGHNA, CDR2 YNFKEQ. This CDR3 contains 19 residues. J lost 0 bases, V lost 6 bases, and 14 bases had no gene match. CDR3 coding DNA: TGTGCCAGCAGACGAGGCCCGGGACAGGGGTTTTATAGCAATCAGCCCCAGCATTTT. Encoded protein: CASRRGPGQGFYSNQPQHF.

The CDR3 here is CASSLLTGGSYNEQFF. CDR3 nucleotide sequence: TGCGCCAGCAGCTTGCTGACAGGGGGCTCCTACAATGAGCAGTTCTTC. This chain connects TRBV5-1 to TRBJ2-1; 9 bases line up with TRBD1. V shed 1 base, J shed 0 bases, and the junction held 2 bases outside the gene matches. CDR1 is SGHRS and CDR2 is YFSETQ in the germline V gene. The CDR3 has 16 amino acids.

This clone showed up just once. The rearrangement uses TRBV28 and TRBJ2-7; 11 bases line up with TRBD2. Per the germline V gene, CDR1 is MDHEN and CDR2 is SYDVKM. The CDR3 contains 20 residues. After removal of 3 bases from V and 4 bases from J, the junction contained 20 bases not matched to a gene. CDR3 sequence reads: CASSFLAGGLLASGTYEQYF. Written as DNA, the CDR3 is TGTGCCAGCAGTTTTCTAGCGGGAGGCCTACTAGCGAGCGGGACGTACGAGCAGTACTTC.

The V gene is TRBV5-1, the J gene TRBJ1-2; perhaps TRBD1 as D (5 bases). The CDR3 is 14 residues long. CDR1 is SGHRS, CDR2 YFSETQ, per germline. Trimming took 1 base from V and 7 from J, leaving 14 bases between them. The CDR3 spells CASSLSGENGGYTF. The CDR3, as DNA: TGCGCCAGCAGCTTGTCGGGGGAGAACGGTGGCTACACCTTC. Complete variable domain (other parts from reference TRBV5-1 and TRBJ1-2): KAGVTQTPRYLIKTRGQQVTLSCSPISGHRSVSWYQQTPGQGLQFLFEYFSETQRNKGNFPGRFSGRQFSNSRSEMNVSTLELGDSALYLCASSLSGENGGYTFGSGTRLTVV.

The rearrangement uses TRBV9 and TRBJ1-2; D remains ambiguous. Deletions cut 0 bases from V and 5 bases from J, with 5 bases between. The CDR3 is made up of 12 amino acids. Germline values: CDR1 SGDLS, CDR2 YYNGEE. The CDR3 coding sequence is TGTGCCAGCAGCGTAGGAGGGTATGGCTACACCTTC. Amino acid sequence: CASSVGGYGYTF.

This clone came up once. This chain joins TRBV14 and TRBJ1-2; the D is unclear. The CDR3 spans 15 residues. The germline CDR1 and CDR2 sequences are SGHDN and FVKESK. Trimming removed 4 bases from V and 4 bases from J, with 16 bases in between. The CDR3 DNA follows: TGTGCCAGCAGCCCGACTTACCGGGTCTCCTATGGCTACACCTTC. It encodes CASSPTYRVSYGYTF. Full variable domain (outside the CDR3, taken from reference TRBV14 and TRBJ1-2): EAGVTQFPSHSVIEKGQTVTLRCDPISGHDNLYWYRRVMGKEIKFLLHFVKESKQDESGMPNNRFLAERTGGTYSTLKVQPAELEDSGVYFCASSPTYRVSYGYTFGSGTRLTVV.

The V call is TRBV18, the J call TRBJ2-3, with D possibly matching TRBD2 (5 bases). The germline V and J ends were trimmed by 1 base and 2 bases, with 10 bases remaining between them. CDR3 length: 15 amino acids. Germline assignment: CDR1 KGHSH and CDR2 LQKENI. CDR3 coding DNA: TGTGCCAGCTCACCACAAGAAGCGGACACAGATACGCAGTATTTT. Residues: CASSPQEADTDTQYF.

The rearrangement uses TRBV7-3 and TRBJ2-5, with D possibly being TRBD1 (6 bases). The V and J ends lost 4 bases and 1 base respectively, with 7 bases between them. The CDR3 loop spans 13 amino acids. In germline, CDR1 is SGHTA, CDR2 FQGTGA. CDR3 loop: CASSSGVQETQYF. CDR3 DNA: TGTGCCAGCAGCTCAGGGGTCCAAGAGACCCAGTACTTC.

The rearrangement joins TRBV29-1 to TRBJ2-7, with a weak D call TRBD1 (5 bases). V lost 6 bases, J lost 6 bases, and 24 bases lay in between. Germline V gene sequence: CDR1 SQVTM, CDR2 ANQGSEA. The CDR3 extends over 15 amino acids. The CDR3 DNA reads TGCAGCGTCCGACTGCTCACAGGTTCAGCTCGCGAGCAGTACTTC. Translation gives CSVRLLTGSAREQYF.

The chain employs TRBV10-3 and TRBJ2-2; TRBD2 agrees at 8 bases. The trim removed 6 bases at V and 8 bases at J, leaving 14 bases unmatched. This CDR3 region has 16 residues. CDR1 is ENHRY and CDR2 is SYGVKD in the germline V gene. CDR3 amino acids: CAIRSAGGGASGELFF. The DNA for the CDR3 is TGTGCCATCAGGAGCGCCGGGGGGGGCGCATCTGGGGAGCTGTTTTTT.

The V gene is TRBV25-1, the J gene TRBJ2-2; D possibly corresponds to TRBD2 (5 bases). Germline V gene lookup returns CDR1 MGHDK and CDR2 SYGVNS. This CDR3 is 15 amino acids long. Trimming left V 3 bases short and J 4 bases short, with 12 bases between. The CDR3 DNA reads TGTGCCAGCAGTGACGAGGGTCCTGGCACCGGGGAGCTGTTTTTT. Its protein is CASSDEGPGTGELFF.

Worth noting for this clone: The conserved final phenylalanine or tryptophan is absent from the CDR3, which likely points to a read error. The chain is built from TRBV5-1 and TRBJ1-2, with D perhaps matching TRBD1 (5 bases). The CDR3 sequence is 14 residues long. V lost 5 bases and J lost 7, with 18 bases in between. In germline, CDR1 is SGHRS, CDR2 YFSETQ. DNA for the CDR3: TGCGCCAGCAGGCCCTCGCAGGGTAGACGTGGCTACACCCTC. It is translated as CASRPSQGRRGYTL.